A few counts support the clone carrying this TCR beta chain. Its antigen is unknown. This sample stems from a study of type 1 regulatory T cells. TCRdb re-called the reads through MiXCR, storing one row per CDR3 protein. Seen here are roughly 60,000 distinct CDR3 sequences, over 50% observed once, and the top ten hold about 1.7%. Trimming left V 3 bases short and J 5 bases short, with 6 bases between. Germline V gene sequence: CDR1 WSHSY, CDR2 SAAADI. The CDR3 spans 12 residues. Sample: cultured non-Tr1 T cells, either the whole culture or a sorted T cell fraction (not recorded which). This chain uses TRBV10-2 with TRBJ2-3, with a tentative D call TRBD1 (6 bases). This receptor was taken from a human donor in good health. The CDR3 here is CASSEQGDTQYF. Written as DNA, the CDR3 is TGCGCCAGCAGTGAACAGGGAGATACGCAGTATTTT.